Below are 3 T cell receptor beta chains sequenced from a single sample in a study of blood T cell repertoires in COVID-19. Assay used: immunoSEQ multiplex PCR; TCRdb lists only in-frame clones, some missing. This table has 25,000 to 35,000 clones, more than 90% appearing once. Sequencing was carried out using peripheral blood. The receptors stem from a man in his 70s with active or convalescent COVID-19.

This chain connects TRBV7-6 to TRBJ2-2; possible D gene TRBD2, 7 bases. This CDR3 is built from 15 residues. Per germline, CDR1 SGHVS and CDR2 FNYEAQ. Trimming removed 1 base from V and 5 bases from J, with 11 bases in between. CDR3 amino acids: CASSLDGGQTGELFF. CDR3 coding DNA: TGTGCCAGCAGCTTAGACGGGGGGCAGACCGGGGAGCTGTTTTTT.

The chain couples TRBV5-1 to TRBJ2-5, with 7 bases aligning to TRBD2. The CDR3 length is 15 residues. The germline gives CDR1 SGHRS, CDR2 YFSETQ. The ends lost 7 bases at V and 1 base at J; junction bases unmatched: 10. The CDR3 DNA reads as TGCGCCAGCGGCCCAGGGAGGGAGGGCCAAGAGACCCAGTACTTC. Protein: CASGPGREGQETQYF.

This chain connects TRBV7-8 to TRBJ1-1, with TRBD1 identical over 7 bases. The CDR3 has 12 residues. V shed 3 bases, J shed 7 bases, and the junction held 2 bases outside the gene matches. Germline lookup yields CDR1 SGHVS and CDR2 FQNEAQ. The CDR3 DNA reads as TGTGCCAGCAGCTTTAACAGGGGTGAAGCTTTCTTT. It is translated as CASSFNRGEAFF. Together with reference TRBV7-8 and TRBJ1-1, the CDR3 gives the full variable domain: GAGVSQSPRYKVAKRGQDVALRCDPISGHVSLFWYQQALGQGPEFLTYFQNEAQLDKSGLPSDRFFAERPEGSVSTLKIQRTQQEDSAVYLCASSFNRGEAFFGQGTRLTVV.